This T cell receptor (beta chain) comes out of a study of T cells in Graves' hyperthyroidism and ophthalmopathy (dated by TCRdb to between 2018 and 2021). Regarding the complete study: Peripheral blood samples were taken at initial diagnosis, before any treatment was given. A discovery cohort of about a hundred patients, about 44 with Graves' ophthalmopathy and 55 to 60 with stable Graves' hyperthyroidism, was used to find distinguishing TCR V-J signatures. Whether ophthalmopathy could be predicted prospectively was tested in an independent validation cohort made up of under 20 hyperthyroidism patients plus 17 patients who later progressed to ophthalmopathy. The roughly 91 discovery patients were randomly divided into training and test sets at a 7:3 ratio. The study also compared thyroid tissue and blood T-cell repertoires from more than five Graves' hyperthyroidism patients. After blood sampling, hyperthyroidism patients were treated with methimazole at a starting dose of 30 mg daily, and ophthalmopathy patients were treated with high-dose intravenous methylprednisolone. TCR Vbeta CDR3 sequencing of some 140 peripheral blood samples (about 45 ophthalmopathy, about 80 hyperthyroidism and roughly 17 progressor patients) is reported in the paper.

The TCR beta CDR3 regions were amplified from the RNA transcripts. A first-round RT-PCR of the TCR CDR3 used the HTBI primer set with the Qiagen OneStep RT-PCR kit. The libraries were constructed in a second round of multiplex PCR and then size-selected and purified. Sequencing of the libraries was done on an Illumina HiSeq2000 using paired-end 100 bp reads. Turning to the authors' computational methods: Raw data were processed with SOAPnuke, discarding reads with adapters, uncalled bases, mean Phred below 15, or no exact constant-primer or identifier match. High-quality paired reads were merged with COPE v1.2.5, and unique nucleotide sequences were defined as clonotypes. Clonotypes were aligned to IMGT TRBV, TRBD and TRBJ reference segments using MiTCR v1.1. The analysis included only V-J combinations with a frequency above 0.0001, which together covered more than 98% of the repertoires. The TCS score was defined as the ratio of F50 (clonal expansion) to E x V (chaos), calculated using BLOSUM62-based TCRdist between CDR3 peptides within each V-J. Welch's t-statistics and random forest reduced 500 to 550 V-J features to 13, which were used in a naive Bayes classifier (R e1071). Using fastp trimming at Q25 and MiXCR clonotype assembly, TCRdb reanalyzed the public sequencing data and kept in-frame beta chains. Entries are consolidated by CDR3 protein sequence, retaining the most common genes and DNA. TCRdb, not the original authors, processed these V and J calls. This sample comprises about 500,000 distinct CDR3 sequences, approximately 17% of them detected only once. 17% of the sample goes to the ten largest clones.

Moderately to severely active disease, a Clinical Activity Score of at least 3, a NOSPECS grade of at least 4, and a duration under 3 months were present in ophthalmopathy patients. Exclusion was applied to patients with uncontrolled infections, other autoimmune diseases, pregnancy or lactation. Diagnoses relied on clinical symptoms, serum thyroxine and TRAb, thyroid ultrasound and orbital computed tomography. PBMCs were isolated from more than 8 ml of fresh peripheral blood by Ficoll-Paque density gradient centrifugation. Trizol reagent was used to extract total RNA, and RNA quality was then checked on an Agilent 2100 Bioanalyzer. What the research found in general, with its limitations: Sample size was not statistically predetermined, and blinding of investigators to group allocation was not performed. During validation, the model predicted progression to ophthalmopathy a median of around six months ahead of onset, with 60% to 71% sensitivity and 72% to 80% specificity. Most expanded thyroid clonotypes (frequency above 0.001) were also detected in blood, suggesting blood repertoires may reflect thyroid immune responses. A model built on a 13 V-J signature distinguished ophthalmopathy from stable hyperthyroidism, reaching around 87% sensitivity and under 84% specificity in cross-validation and 80%/75% in testing.

CDR1 and CDR2 were assigned from the germline V gene as SGHVS and FNYEAQ. Spanning cysteine to phenylalanine, the CDR3 consists of 14 amino acids. Just CDR3 DNA is preserved here, 42 bases in frame from base 1. About this clonotype: Its antigen is still unknown. This sequence may be a read error, since a much larger clone differs from it by one base.

This clonotype was obtained from a young woman with Graves' ophthalmopathy. Sequencing was done on a sample of blood. This chain is built from TRBV7-6 and TRBJ2-1, with the D gene too uncertain to name. The tail of the sequence fits TRBJ2-7 better, so the J call may be wrong. Here the CDR3 is given as CASSPDVAYNEQYF. The DNA is TGTGCCAGCAGCCCCGATGTGGCCTACAATGAGCAGTACTTC.